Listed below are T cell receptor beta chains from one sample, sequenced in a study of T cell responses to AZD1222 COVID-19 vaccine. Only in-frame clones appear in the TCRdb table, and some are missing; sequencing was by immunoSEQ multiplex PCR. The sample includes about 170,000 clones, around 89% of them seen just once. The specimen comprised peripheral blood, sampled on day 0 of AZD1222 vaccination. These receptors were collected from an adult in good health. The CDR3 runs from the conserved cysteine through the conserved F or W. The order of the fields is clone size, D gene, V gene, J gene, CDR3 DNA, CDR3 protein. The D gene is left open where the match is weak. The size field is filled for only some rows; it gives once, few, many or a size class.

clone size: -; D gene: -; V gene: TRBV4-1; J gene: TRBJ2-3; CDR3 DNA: TGCGCCAGCAGCCAAGATCTAAGGGCGGCGCAGTATTTT; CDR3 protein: CASSQDLRAAQYF
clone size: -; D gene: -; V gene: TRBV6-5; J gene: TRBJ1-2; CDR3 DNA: TGTGCCAGCAGTTACTCGGGAAACAACTATGGCTACACCTTC; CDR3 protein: CASSYSGNNYGYTF
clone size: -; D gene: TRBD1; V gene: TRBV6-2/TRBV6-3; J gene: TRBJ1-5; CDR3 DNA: TGTGCCAGCAGTTACAAGCCGGGACAGGGAATCAATCAGCCCCAGCATTTT; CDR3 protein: CASSYKPGQGINQPQHF
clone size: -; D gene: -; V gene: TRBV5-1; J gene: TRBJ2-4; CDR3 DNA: TGCGCCAGCAGCCCGGGGACCGGAGACATTCAGTACTTC; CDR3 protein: CASSPGTGDIQYF
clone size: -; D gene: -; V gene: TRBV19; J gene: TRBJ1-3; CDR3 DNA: TGTGCCAGTTTGGAAGTTATGGGAAACACCATATATTTT; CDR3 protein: CASLEVMGNTIYF
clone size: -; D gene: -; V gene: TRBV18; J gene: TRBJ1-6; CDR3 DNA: TGTGCCAGCTCACCTGGCCAGGTAGCTACCTATAATTCACCCCTCCACTTT; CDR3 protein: CASSPGQVATYNSPLHF
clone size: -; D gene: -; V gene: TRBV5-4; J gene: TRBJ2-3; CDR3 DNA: TGTGCCAGCAGCTTGGAGTCTAATTCAGATACGCAGTATTTT; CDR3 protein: CASSLESNSDTQYF
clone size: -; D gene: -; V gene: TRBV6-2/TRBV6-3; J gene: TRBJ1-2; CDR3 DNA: TGTGCCAGCAGTTACGGAGCGGGGGGCTACACCTTC; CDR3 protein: CASSYGAGGYTF
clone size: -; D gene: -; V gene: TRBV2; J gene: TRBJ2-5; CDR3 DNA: TGTGCCAGCAGTCGCTTACGGGACTCCCCGCAAGAGACCCAGTACTTC; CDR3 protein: CASSRLRDSPQETQYF
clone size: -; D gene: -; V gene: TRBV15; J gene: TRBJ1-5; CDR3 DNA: TGTGCCACCAGCAGAGATTTCTCCGCGGGTGGAGGGTATTTTGGCAATCAGCCCCAGCATTTT; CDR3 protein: CATSRDFSAGGGYFGNQPQHF
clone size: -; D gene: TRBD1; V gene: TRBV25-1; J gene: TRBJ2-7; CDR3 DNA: TGTGCCAGCAGTGAATGGGGTGGGACAGGGCTCTCCTACGAGCAGTACTTC; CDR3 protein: CASSEWGGTGLSYEQYF
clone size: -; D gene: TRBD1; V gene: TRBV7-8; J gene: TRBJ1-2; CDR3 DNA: TGTGCCAGCAGCCCAGATCAGGGGGGACTCAACTATGGCTACACCTTC; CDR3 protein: CASSPDQGGLNYGYTF
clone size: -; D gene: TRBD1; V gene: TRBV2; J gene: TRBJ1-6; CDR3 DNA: TGTGCCAGCAGTTTACCGGGACAGAGTAATTCACCCCTCCACTTT; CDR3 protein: CASSLPGQSNSPLHF
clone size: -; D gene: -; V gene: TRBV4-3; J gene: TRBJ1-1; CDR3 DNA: TGCGCCAGCAGCCAAGGTATGAACACTGAAGCTTTCTTT; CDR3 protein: CASSQGMNTEAFF
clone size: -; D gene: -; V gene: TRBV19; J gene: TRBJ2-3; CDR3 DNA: TGTGCCAGTAGCTACGGGACACCTAGCACAGATACGCAGTATTTT; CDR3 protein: CASSYGTPSTDTQYF
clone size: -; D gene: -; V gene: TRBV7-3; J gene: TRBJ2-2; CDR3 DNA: TGTGCCAGCACCCAGTCGGGGGGCGACACCGGGGAGCTGTTTTTT; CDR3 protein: CASTQSGGDTGELFF
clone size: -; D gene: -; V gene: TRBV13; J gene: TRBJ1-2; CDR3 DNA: TGTGCCAGCAGCCGCCGGGGGGTGTATGGCTACACCTTC; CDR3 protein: CASSRRGVYGYTF
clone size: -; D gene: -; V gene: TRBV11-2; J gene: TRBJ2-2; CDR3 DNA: TGTGCCAGCAGCCTAAGACGCCCCGGGTCAACCGGGGAGCTGTTTTTT; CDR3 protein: CASSLRRPGSTGELFF
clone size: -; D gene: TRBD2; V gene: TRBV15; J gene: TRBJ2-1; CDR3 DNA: TGTGCCACCACCAAAGTGGGAGGGTTGAATGAGCAGTTCTTC; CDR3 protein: CATTKVGGLNEQFF
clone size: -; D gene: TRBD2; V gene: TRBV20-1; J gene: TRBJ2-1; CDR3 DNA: TGCAGTGCTAGTCCTCCCCAGCGGGGGGTTGATGAGCAGTTCTTC; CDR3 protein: CSASPPQRGVDEQFF
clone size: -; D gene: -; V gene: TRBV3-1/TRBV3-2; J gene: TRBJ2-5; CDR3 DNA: TGTGCCAGCTACACCACTCGGGGGTACCAAGAGACCCAGTACTTC; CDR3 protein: CASYTTRGYQETQYF
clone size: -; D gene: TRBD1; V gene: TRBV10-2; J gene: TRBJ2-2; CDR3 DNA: TGCGCCAGTCTCCTCGGGGACAGGGGTTTCACCGGGGAGCTGTTTTTT; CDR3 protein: CASLLGDRGFTGELFF
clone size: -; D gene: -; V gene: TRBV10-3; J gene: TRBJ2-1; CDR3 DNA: TGTGCCATCAGTGAGCCCCGGGCAGCTTCTAATGAGCAGTTCTTC; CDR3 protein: CAISEPRAASNEQFF
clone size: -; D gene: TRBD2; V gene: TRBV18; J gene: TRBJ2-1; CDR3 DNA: TGTGCCAGCTCATTTACTAGCGGGGTATACAATGAGCAGTTCTTC; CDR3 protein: CASSFTSGVYNEQFF
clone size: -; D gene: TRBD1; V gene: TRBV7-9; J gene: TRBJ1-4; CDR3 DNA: TGTGCCAGCAGCTCGGGACAGGCCTCAACTAATGAAAAACTGTTTTTT; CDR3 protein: CASSSGQASTNEKLFF
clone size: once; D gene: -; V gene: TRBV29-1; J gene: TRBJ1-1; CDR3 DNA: TGCAGCGTGGGGCCAGGGATGAACACTGAAGCTTTCTTT; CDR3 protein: CSVGPGMNTEAFF
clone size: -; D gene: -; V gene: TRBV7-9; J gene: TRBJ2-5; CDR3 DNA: TGTGCCAGCAGCTTAGCGGGAGTTCAGGAGACCCAGTACTTC; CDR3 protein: CASSLAGVQETQYF
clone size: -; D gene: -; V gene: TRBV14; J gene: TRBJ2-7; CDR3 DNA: TGTGCCAGCAGCGCCCGCTCATCCTACGAGCAGTACTTC; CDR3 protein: CASSARSSYEQYF
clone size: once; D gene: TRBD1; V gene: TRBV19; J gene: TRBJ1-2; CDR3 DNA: TGTGCCAGTAGCCGTGCGACAGGGGGCTTTTATGGCTACACCTTC; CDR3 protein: CASSRATGGFYGYTF
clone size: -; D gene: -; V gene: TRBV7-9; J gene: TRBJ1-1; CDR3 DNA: TGTGCCAGCAGCTTAGGGGGGGTCCTAAACACTGAAGCTTTCTTT; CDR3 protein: CASSLGGVLNTEAFF
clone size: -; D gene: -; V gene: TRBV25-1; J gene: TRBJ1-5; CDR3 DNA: TGTGCCAGCAGTCATAGCAATCAGCCCCAGCATTTT; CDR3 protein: CASSHSNQPQHF
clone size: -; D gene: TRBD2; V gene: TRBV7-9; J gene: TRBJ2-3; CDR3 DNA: TGTGCCAGCAGCCCTAGCGGGGGCACAGATACGCAGTATTTT; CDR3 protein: CASSPSGGTDTQYF
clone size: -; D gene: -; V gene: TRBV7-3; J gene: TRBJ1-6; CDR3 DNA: TGTGCCAGCAGCTTTGGGTTCGGTTCACCCCTCCACTTT; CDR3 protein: CASSFGFGSPLHF
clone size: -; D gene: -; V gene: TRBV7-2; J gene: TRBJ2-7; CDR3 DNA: TGTGCCAGCAGCCACGGCGGACAAAACTACGAGCAGTACTTC; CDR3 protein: CASSHGGQNYEQYF
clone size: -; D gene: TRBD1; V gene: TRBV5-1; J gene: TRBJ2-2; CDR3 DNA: TGCGCCAGCAAAGGGACAGGGTACACCGGGGAGCTGTTTTTT; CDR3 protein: CASKGTGYTGELFF
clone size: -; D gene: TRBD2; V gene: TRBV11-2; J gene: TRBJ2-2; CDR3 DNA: TGTGCCAGCAGCTTATTAGCGGGGGGGAACACCGGGGAGCTGTTTTTT; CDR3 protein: CASSLLAGGNTGELFF
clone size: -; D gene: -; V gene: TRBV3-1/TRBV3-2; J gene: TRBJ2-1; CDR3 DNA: TGTGCCAGCAGCCATATCCATGAGCAGTTCTTC; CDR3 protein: CASSHIHEQFF
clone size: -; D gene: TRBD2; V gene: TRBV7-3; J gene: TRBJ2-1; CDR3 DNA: TGTGCCAGCAGCTTGAGCGGGGGAGCTTACAATGAGCAGTTCTTC; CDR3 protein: CASSLSGGAYNEQFF
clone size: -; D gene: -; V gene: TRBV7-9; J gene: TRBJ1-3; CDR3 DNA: TGTGCCAGCAGCCATTTAAGGCCCATGGACAACTCTGGAAACACCATATATTTT; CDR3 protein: CASSHLRPMDNSGNTIYF
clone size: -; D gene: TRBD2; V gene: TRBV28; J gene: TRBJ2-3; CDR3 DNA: TGTGCCAGCAGTTGGGCCCATGCCGGGGGGGACACAGATACGCAGTATTTT; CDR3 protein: CASSWAHAGGDTDTQYF
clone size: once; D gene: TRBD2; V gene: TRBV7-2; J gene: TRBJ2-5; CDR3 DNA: TGTGCCAGCAGCTTTTCCGGGGGGGTCCTAGCGTCGGAGACCCAGTACTTC; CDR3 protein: CASSFSGGVLASETQYF
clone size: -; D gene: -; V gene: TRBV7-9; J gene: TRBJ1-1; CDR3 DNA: TGTGCCAGCAGGCCCGGACAGTTTGAAGCTTTCTTT; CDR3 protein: CASRPGQFEAFF
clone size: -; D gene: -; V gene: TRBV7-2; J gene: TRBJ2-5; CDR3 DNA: TGTGCCAGCAGCTTTAATGGGGATCAAGAGACCCAGTACTTC; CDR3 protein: CASSFNGDQETQYF
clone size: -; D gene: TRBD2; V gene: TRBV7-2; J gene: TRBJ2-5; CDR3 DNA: TGTGCCAGCAGCCCGACTAGCGGGGCACAAGAGACCCAGTACTTC; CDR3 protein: CASSPTSGAQETQYF
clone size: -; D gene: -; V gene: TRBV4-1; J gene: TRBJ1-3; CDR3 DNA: TGCGCCAGCAGCCAAGAAGCAGGGTATTGGCCCTCTGGAAACACCATATATTTT; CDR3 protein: CASSQEAGYWPSGNTIYF
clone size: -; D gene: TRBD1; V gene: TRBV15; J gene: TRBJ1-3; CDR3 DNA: TGTGCCACCAGCCCCAGGGGGGGTATCTCTGGAAACACCATATATTTT; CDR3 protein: CATSPRGGISGNTIYF
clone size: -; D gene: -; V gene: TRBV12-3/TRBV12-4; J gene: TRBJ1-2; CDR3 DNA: TGTGCCAGCAGTTTTACAAGCTATGGCTACACCTTC; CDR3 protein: CASSFTSYGYTF
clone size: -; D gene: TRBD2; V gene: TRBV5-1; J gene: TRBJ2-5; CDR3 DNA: TGCGCCAGCAGCTTGGCCCCCCGGGGGGGGTTCCAAGAGACCCAGTACTTC; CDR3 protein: CASSLAPRGGFQETQYF
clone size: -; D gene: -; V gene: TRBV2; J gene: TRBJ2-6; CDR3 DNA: TGTGCCAGCAGTGGACTCTCTGGGGCCAACGTCCTGACTTTC; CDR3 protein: CASSGLSGANVLTF
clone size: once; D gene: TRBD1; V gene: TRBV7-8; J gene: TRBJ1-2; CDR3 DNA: TGTGCCAGCAGCCTAATAAGACAGGGAGCCCCAGATGGCTACACCTTC; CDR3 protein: CASSLIRQGAPDGYTF
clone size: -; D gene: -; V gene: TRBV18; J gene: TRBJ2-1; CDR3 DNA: TGTGCCAGCTCACCAGGGCTGCGATCCTACAATGAGCAGTTCTTC; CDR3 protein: CASSPGLRSYNEQFF
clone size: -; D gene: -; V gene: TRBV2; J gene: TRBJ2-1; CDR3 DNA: TGTGCCAGCAGATCCCCCGGGACACGGAGGCTCTTC; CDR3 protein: CASRSPGTRRLF
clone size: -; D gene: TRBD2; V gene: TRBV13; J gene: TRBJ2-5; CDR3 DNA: TGTGCCAGCAGCTCCCGACTAGCTTCGGCGGGCGAGACCCAGTACTTC; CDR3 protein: CASSSRLASAGETQYF